The sequence of this TCR beta chain was determined in a study of T cell changes during pregnancy in multiple sclerosis. The CDR3 totals 13 residues. V dropped 7 bases and J dropped 3 bases, with 8 bases sitting between them. Germline V CDR1 and CDR2: SGHNT, YYREEE (reference sequence). Libraries were prepared by immunoSEQ multiplex PCR; TCRdb keeps only in-frame clonotypes and omits some of them. The sample has 85,000 to 120,000 clones; roughly nine tenths are singletons. V usage is TRBV5-4 and J usage is TRBJ2-6; no clear D. Sample: peripheral blood, taken before pregnancy. The clonotype originates from a female donor with multiple sclerosis, enrolled in a pregnancy study. The CDR3 DNA is TGTGCCAGCGGCCGTCATGGGGCCAACGTCCTGACTTTC. This translates into CASGRHGANVLTF.